The sequence of this T cell receptor (beta chain) was determined in a study of OX40 agonist ivuxolimab in advanced cancers. CDR3 length equals 14 residues. The trim removed 5 bases at V and 5 bases at J, leaving 6 bases unmatched. Germline CDR1 and CDR2: SGHVS and FNYEAQ. Clones were sequenced by immunoSEQ multiplex PCR, and TCRdb holds only the in-frame ones, with some missing. The sample consists of some 94,000 clones, approximately 95% of them appearing once. The receptor was derived from an adult with an advanced solid tumor such as melanoma, head and neck, liver or kidney cancer. Sequencing used CD4+ or CD8+ T cells sorted from blood, obtained in a trial of the OX40 agonist ivuxolimab. The chain employs TRBV7-6 and TRBJ2-3; 8 nucleotides match TRBD2. CDR3 protein: CASSRSGEGDTQYF. In DNA form, the CDR3 reads TGTGCCAGCAGCCGTAGCGGGGAGGGAGATACGCAGTATTTT.